These 6 T cell receptor beta chains share one sample of origin, sequenced in a study of cytomegalovirus exposure and HLA in healthy donors. The repertoire was sequenced with immunoSEQ multiplex PCR; TCRdb's copy has only in-frame clones and lacks some. The top ten clones hold about 2% of a sample with some 240,000 clones, around 86% of them seen once. Material for sequencing was PBMCs. The source is a woman aged 18-29 years in good health and CMV-seropositive.

The rearrangement joins TRBV28 to TRBJ2-7, with 8 bases aligning to TRBD1. With 7 bases clipped from V and 2 bases from J, the junction kept 7 bases outside the gene matches. Germline V CDR1 and CDR2: MDHEN, SYDVKM. The CDR3 loop spans 14 amino acids. CDR3 coding DNA: TGTGCCAGCACTCCGACAGGGGCGACCTACGAGCAGTACTTC. It codes for CASTPTGATYEQYF. The complete variable domain, with remaining parts taken from reference TRBV28 and TRBJ2-7, reads DVKVTQSSRYLVKRTGEKVFLECVQDMDHENMFWYRQDPGLGLRLIYFSYDVKMKEKGDIPEGYSVSREKKERFSLILESASTNQTSMYLCASTPTGATYEQYFGPGTRLTVT.

This chain's CDR3 is CASSSLTDPETQYF. DNA of the CDR3: TGTGCCAGCAGCTCCCTAACAGATCCGGAGACCCAGTACTTC. The rearrangement links TRBV11-2 to TRBJ2-5; D unclear. The CDR3 consists of 14 residues. From germline, CDR1 is SGHAT and CDR2 FQNNGV. The V and J ends lost 4 bases and 5 bases respectively, with 14 bases between them.

The chain carries TRBV7-2 and TRBJ2-3; the match to TRBD2 covers 12 bases. The CDR3 has 17 residues. Germline V gives CDR1 SGHTA, CDR2 FQGNSA. The junction had 14 bases not matched to a gene; V was cut back by 7 bases and J by 6 bases. The CDR3 sequence: CASTPGQLAGGRDTQYF. CDR3 in DNA: TGTGCCAGCACCCCCGGCCAACTAGCGGGGGGTCGGGATACGCAGTATTTT. The variable domain in full, completed from reference TRBV7-2 and TRBJ2-3, reads GAGVSQSPSNKVTEKGKDVELRCDPISGHTALYWYRQSLGQGLEFLIYFQGNSAPDKSGLPSDRFSAERTGGSVSTLTIQRTQQEDSAVYLCASTPGQLAGGRDTQYFGPGTRLTVL.

This chain connects TRBV5-4 to TRBJ2-1, with TRBD1 as a possible D gene (5 bases). This CDR3 region has 15 residues. The ends were cut back, 1 base at V and 0 bases at J, with 8 bases in the middle. Germline loops: CDR1 SGHNT, CDR2 YYREEE (reference sequence). CDR3 bases: TGTGCCAGCAGCTTGAGGGGCGGCTCCTACAATGAGCAGTTCTTC. Translated: CASSLRGGSYNEQFF.

The chain links TRBV30 to TRBJ2-1, with 10 bases identical to TRBD2. The V and J ends lost 3 bases and 7 bases, in that order; junction bases with no gene match: 21. The germline gives CDR1 GTSNPN, CDR2 SVGIG (reference sequence). This CDR3 has 19 amino acids. The DNA for the CDR3 is TGTGCCTGGAGCCTGATTGGCGGGAGCGGGAGGGCCTTTGAGAATGAGCAGTTCTTC. Translation gives CAWSLIGGSGRAFENEQFF.

The chain combines TRBV5-1 with TRBJ2-1; 8 nucleotides agree with TRBD1. The CDR3 is 15 amino acids. After removal of 4 bases from V and 4 bases from J, the junction contained 7 bases not matched to a gene. Per germline, CDR1 SGHRS and CDR2 YFSETQ. CDR3 DNA sequence: TGCGCCAGCAGCGAGACCGGGACAGGATACAATGAGCAGTTCTTC. Translating gives CASSETGTGYNEQFF. Variable domain in full (rest from reference TRBV5-1 and TRBJ2-1): KAGVTQTPRYLIKTRGQQVTLSCSPISGHRSVSWYQQTPGQGLQFLFEYFSETQRNKGNFPGRFSGRQFSNSRSEMNVSTLELGDSALYLCASSETGTGYNEQFFGPGTRLTVL.